This record covers a single TCR beta chain. Its specificity is unknown. These data are taken from a study of T cell repertoires in cytomegalovirus infection. Study at large: CMV epitopes used comprised recently identified HLA-C-restricted ones and well-studied HLA-B-restricted ones.

TCRdb redid the calling of the reads with MiXCR, one entry per CDR3 protein. The sample yields about 830,000 distinct CDR3 sequences, 30% to 35% seen once. The V gene lost 2 bases and the J gene lost 0 bases, with 10 bases spanning the gap. Germline CDR1 reads DFQATT; CDR2 reads SNEGSKA (reference sequence). This CDR3 has 14 amino acids. General study points: Summed frequency of public TCR beta families distinguished CMV carriers with the relevant HLA. The study found HLA-C-restricted CMV-specific TCR beta clonotypes dominating the ex vivo response.

The sample in question was cultured CD8+ T cells from PBMCs, obtained from culture after CMV antigen stimulation. This chain uses TRBV20-1 with TRBJ2-5, with no clear D. The origin of this receptor is a human donor in good health (CMV status not recorded). Some clones in this sample may be carry-over from other donors' samples. This CDR3 reads CSARRIEYQETQYF. The DNA for the CDR3 is TGCAGTGCTAGAAGGATCGAATACCAAGAGACCCAGTACTTC.